A selection of T cell receptor beta chains follows, all from one sample in a study of cytomegalovirus exposure and HLA in healthy donors. Sequencing was performed with immunoSEQ multiplex PCR; in TCRdb, only in-frame clones are kept and a portion is missing. The data show some 140,000 clones, roughly four fifths seen once. The sequenced sample consisted of PBMCs. Receptors were obtained from a woman aged 30 to 39 in good health and CMV-seronegative. Each CDR3 is given with its conserved first and last residue. Only some rows state a clone size, as once, few, many or a class for expanded clones.

size | V | CDR3
. | TRBV5-4 | CASSTERGQPQHF
. | TRBV11-2 | CASTLDYNTDTQYF
. | TRBV4-3 | CASSQDFIQRGGNEQYF
. | TRBV7-2 | CASSPQPGTYNEQFF
. | TRBV15 | CATSRDRSAGGRQETQYF
. | TRBV2 | CASSPLSRTPHHF
. | TRBV5-1 | CASSLGDYTDTQYF
. | TRBV5-6 | CASSLGRHQFTYNEQFF
once | TRBV2 | CASTLAGAYYNEQFF
. | TRBV6-5 | CASSLDRGYEQYF
. | TRBV19 | CASSIKGQGNYGYTF
. | TRBV4-2 | CASSQDRSSYEQYF
. | TRBV28 | CASSPRGGSSYNSPLHF